This T cell receptor (beta chain) was identified in a study of blood T cell repertoires in COVID-19. On the study more broadly: Donors in the United States, Italy and Spain gave samples during acute or convalescent COVID-19. T cells, B-cell-depleted T cells, or PBMCs supplied cDNA or gDNA.

Original processing notes: Estimates of nucleated cell counts were drawn from the amplification of reference gene primers. Only in-frame clones appear in the TCRdb table, and some are missing; sequencing was by immunoSEQ multiplex PCR. V and J calls and clone size come straight from that table; D and trimming were deduced from the DNA. Of around 130,000 clones listed, around 77% were seen once; the top ten hold 7.9%. This CDR3 is 15 amino acids long. Germline V gene sequence: CDR1 GTSNPN, CDR2 SVGIG (reference sequence). V shed 5 bases, J shed 7 bases, and the junction held 11 bases outside the gene matches.

The sample was peripheral blood. The receptor was derived from a human donor in a cohort sampled during active COVID-19. V is TRBV30 and J is TRBJ1-4; 9 positions match TRBD1. The CDR3 loop is CAWEPRTGASEKLFF. In DNA form, the CDR3 reads TGTGCCTGGGAACCCAGGACAGGGGCGAGTGAAAAACTGTTTTTT.